The next 4 T cell receptor beta chains were all read from a single sample in a study of shared clonotypes between healthy human individuals. The data were produced by immunoSEQ multiplex PCR, yet TCRdb's version contains in-frame clones alone and is incomplete. Counted here are around 650,000 clones, roughly 96% occurring once; the ten biggest clones make up roughly 0.1%. CD8 cells classed as naive were CD45RO-negative and positively selected for CCR7, excluding terminally differentiated effector memory CD45RA+ cells. Sequenced input: naive CD8+ T cells sorted from blood. All receptors derive from a woman in her twenties or thirties in good health.

The chain links TRBV5-6 to TRBJ2-1; 14 bases are shared with TRBD2. The CDR3 runs to 17 residues. V shed 4 bases and J 0 bases; nucleotides not matched to a gene: 3. The V gene's germline CDR1 is SGHDT and CDR2 YYEEEE. The CDR3 DNA is TGTGCCAGCAGCATCGGGACTAGCGGGAGCTCCTACAATGAGCAGTTCTTC. It specifies CASSIGTSGSSYNEQFF.

The rearrangement links TRBV28 to TRBJ2-1; unclear D gene. The CDR3 totals 17 residues. Trimming shortened V by 5 bases and J by 0 bases, and 17 bases separated the two germline ends. Germline CDR1 and CDR2: MDHEN and SYDVKM. CDR3 protein: CASSTDGKPSSYNEQFF. In DNA form, the CDR3 reads TGTGCCAGCAGTACGGACGGTAAACCGAGCTCCTACAATGAGCAGTTCTTC.

The chain combines TRBV5-1 with TRBJ2-3; 14 nucleotides match TRBD2. After removal of 0 bases from V and 5 bases from J, the junction contained 8 bases not matched to a gene. CDR1 is SGHRS and CDR2 is YFSETQ in the germline V gene. The CDR3 is 18 amino acids. CDR3 nucleotide sequence: TGCGCCAGCAGCTTGGCCGGGACTAGCGGGAGCGAGGTAGATACGCAGTATTTT. It encodes CASSLAGTSGSEVDTQYF. Combining the CDR3 with reference TRBV5-1 and TRBJ2-3 gives the whole variable domain KAGVTQTPRYLIKTRGQQVTLSCSPISGHRSVSWYQQTPGQGLQFLFEYFSETQRNKGNFPGRFSGRQFSNSRSEMNVSTLELGDSALYLCASSLAGTSGSEVDTQYFGPGTRLTVL.

The chain carries TRBV7-9 and TRBJ1-5; D uncertain. This CDR3 has 15 amino acids. Germline V gene lookup returns CDR1 SEHNR and CDR2 FQNEAQ (reference sequence). Trimming shortened V by 5 bases and J by 6 bases, and 17 bases separated the two germline ends. The chain's CDR3 is CASSPLADRSQPQHF. CDR3 in DNA: TGTGCCAGCAGCCCCCTCGCGGACCGGAGTCAGCCCCAGCATTTT.